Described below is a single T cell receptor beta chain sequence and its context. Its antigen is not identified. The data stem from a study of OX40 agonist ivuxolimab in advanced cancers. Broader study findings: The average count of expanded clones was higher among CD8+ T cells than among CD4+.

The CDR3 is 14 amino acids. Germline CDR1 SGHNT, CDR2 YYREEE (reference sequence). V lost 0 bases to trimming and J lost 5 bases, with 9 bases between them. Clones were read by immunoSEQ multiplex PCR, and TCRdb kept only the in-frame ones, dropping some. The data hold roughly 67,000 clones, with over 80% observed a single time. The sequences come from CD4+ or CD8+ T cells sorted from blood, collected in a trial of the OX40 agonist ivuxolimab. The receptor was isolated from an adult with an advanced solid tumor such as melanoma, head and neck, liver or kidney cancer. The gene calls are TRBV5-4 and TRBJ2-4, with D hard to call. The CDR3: CASSLAAEQNIQYF. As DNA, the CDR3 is TGTGCCAGCAGCTTGGCCGCAGAGCAAAACATTCAGTACTTC.